This is a list of T cell receptor beta chains from one sample in a study of blood T cell repertoires in COVID-19. Measured with immunoSEQ multiplex PCR; TCRdb has only the in-frame clones, and not every one. The sample has 150,000 to 200,000 clones; more than 85% are singletons. Sequenced: peripheral blood. The receptors were gathered from a man between 65 and 85 years old with active or convalescent COVID-19. Each CDR3 is given with its conserved first and last residue. The D gene is left open where the match is weak. Only part of the rows carry a size: once, few, many, or a class if the clone is expanded.

cdr3_nt cdr3_aa j_call d_call clone_size v_call
TGTGCCAGCAGTGAGGACAGGGGGTGGAATGAAAAACTGTTTTTT CASSEDRGWNEKLFF TRBJ1-4 TRBD1 . TRBV28
TGTGCCACTCGGACTAGCGGTACGAACCTTTTCACAGATACGCAGTATTTT CATRTSGTNLFTDTQYF TRBJ2-3 TRBD2 . TRBV19
TGTGCCAGCAGCAAAGGGACTAGCGTTGCCGAGACCCAGTACTTC CASSKGTSVAETQYF TRBJ2-5 TRBD2 . TRBV7-2
TGTGCCAGCAGCGACAGGGCCCGGGAGACCCAGTACTTC CASSDRARETQYF TRBJ2-5 . . TRBV9
TGTGCCAGCAGCTGGACAGGGTGGGACACCGGGGAGCTGTTTTTT CASSWTGWDTGELFF TRBJ2-2 TRBD1 . TRBV7-9
TGTGCCAGCAGCTCCTCAGATACGCAGTATTTT CASSSSDTQYF TRBJ2-3 . . TRBV7-2
TGTGCCAGCAGAGACCACAGGGTTTTCGAGCAGTACTTC CASRDHRVFEQYF TRBJ2-7 . . TRBV2
TGCGCCAGCAGCTTGGATCAGGGGGAGTGGGAAGCTTTCTTT CASSLDQGEWEAFF TRBJ1-1 TRBD1 . TRBV5-1
TGTGCCAGTAGTTCTAACAGGGGTCGTGGTGGCTACACCTTC CASSSNRGRGGYTF TRBJ1-2 TRBD1 . TRBV19
TGTGCCAGCACTCCGGCAGGGCGTGAAGAGACCCAGTACTTC CASTPAGREETQYF TRBJ2-5 . . TRBV7-2
TGTGCCAGCCTTAGCACAGATACGCAGTATTTT CASLSTDTQYF TRBJ2-3 . . TRBV2
TGTGCCAGCAATATCCTCACAGATACGCAGTATTTT CASNILTDTQYF TRBJ2-3 . . TRBV6-6
TGTGCCACCAGTGGAATACAGGGTGCCGGGGAGCTGTTTTTT CATSGIQGAGELFF TRBJ2-2 . few TRBV24-1
TGTGCCAGCCAGGGACAGGGGGACGTTGAGACCCAGTACTTC CASQGQGDVETQYF TRBJ2-5 TRBD1 . TRBV2
TGTGCCAGCAGCTTAGCGGGCACCAGGGGGAACACTGAAGCTTTCTTT CASSLAGTRGNTEAFF TRBJ1-1 . . TRBV7-2
TGTGCCAGCAGCAAACTGACAGGGGAAGTGAACGAGCAGTACTTC CASSKLTGEVNEQYF TRBJ2-7 TRBD1 . TRBV5-5
TGTGCCAGCAGAACCAGTGACAATCAGCCCCAGCATTTT CASRTSDNQPQHF TRBJ1-5 . . TRBV28
TGTGCCAGCCTAAAACAGGGGACGGGGACTGAAGCTTTCTTT CASLKQGTGTEAFF TRBJ1-1 TRBD1 . TRBV5-8
TGTGCCACCAGTACAGGGGTGAACACTGAAGCTTTCTTT CATSTGVNTEAFF TRBJ1-1 TRBD1 . TRBV24-1
TGTGCCTGGAGTGTAAGGACAGGGAATGGCTACACCTTC CAWSVRTGNGYTF TRBJ1-2 TRBD1 . TRBV30
TGTGCCAGCAGGTCTCCGGGACAGGGGCTTTACTACGAGCAGTACTTC CASRSPGQGLYYEQYF TRBJ2-7 TRBD1 . TRBV7-2
TGTGCCAGCAGCTTGCTACCCGGGACTAGCGGGGGGACGAGGTCCTACGAGCAGTACTTC CASSLLPGTSGGTRSYEQYF TRBJ2-7 TRBD2 . TRBV5-4
TGTGCCATCAGGCAGGGTTCTAATGAAAAACTGTTTTTT CAIRQGSNEKLFF TRBJ1-4 . . TRBV10-3
TGTGCCACCGATCAGGGTTTCGAAAAACTGTTTTTT CATDQGFEKLFF TRBJ1-4 . . TRBV28
TGTGCCTTGGGACAGGGGGCTGAAGCTTTCTTT CALGQGAEAFF TRBJ1-1 TRBD1 . TRBV30
TGTGCCACCCTAGAGCGGGAGGGCCGCCATGAGCAGTTCTTC CATLEREGRHEQFF TRBJ2-1 TRBD2 . TRBV6-4
TGTGCCAGCAGCTTAGCGCTAGGGGATTCTCAGCCCCAGCATTTT CASSLALGDSQPQHF TRBJ1-5 . . TRBV7-2
TGTGCAAGTCGCTTAAGGGGAGGGACTAGCCTTTCTCTTGAATACGAGCAGTACTTC CASRLRGGTSLSLEYEQYF TRBJ2-7 . . TRBV12-2
TGTGCCAGCAGCCCTGACAGGGGGTTTCAGCCCCAGCATTTT CASSPDRGFQPQHF TRBJ1-5 TRBD1 once TRBV28
TGCGCCAGCAGCTATTCAACAGGGGACAACACCGGGGAGCTGTTTTTT CASSYSTGDNTGELFF TRBJ2-2 TRBD1 . TRBV5-1
TGCGCCAGCAGTCAATCGGGGACAGTTTTGGAGCAGTACTTC CASSQSGTVLEQYF TRBJ2-7 TRBD1 . TRBV23-1
TGCGCCAGCAGCTTGGAAGGGGACAGGGGAACGAGGACAGATACGCAGTATTTT CASSLEGDRGTRTDTQYF TRBJ2-3 TRBD1 . TRBV5-1
TGTGCCAGTAGTATAGCGACAGGACAGAACACTGAAGCTTTCTTT CASSIATGQNTEAFF TRBJ1-1 . once TRBV19
TGTGCCAGCAGCCCGGATGTCGGGGCCCAGTACTTC CASSPDVGAQYF TRBJ2-5 . . TRBV5-4
TGCGCCAGCAGCTTGGGTACAGGCCCAAGGGCCAACGTCCTGACTTTC CASSLGTGPRANVLTF TRBJ2-6 . few TRBV5-1
TGCGCCAGCAGCTTGGCACCCGACAGGGTAAGGTTGGGCTCTGGAAACACCATATATTTT CASSLAPDRVRLGSGNTIYF TRBJ1-3 TRBD1 . TRBV5-1
TGTGCCAGCAGCCGCCTTAGCAGGCAGGGGGGAGCTTTCTTT CASSRLSRQGGAFF TRBJ1-1 TRBD1 . TRBV3-1/TRBV3-2
TGTGCCAGCAGCTTAGGACAGTTGAACACTGAAGCTTTCTTT CASSLGQLNTEAFF TRBJ1-1 . . TRBV7-2
TGTGCCAGTAGGGCGGGGACGACCCACACCGGGGAGCTGTTTTTT CASRAGTTHTGELFF TRBJ2-2 . . TRBV19
TGTGCCACCGGGACAGCCTACGAGCAGTACTTC CATGTAYEQYF TRBJ2-7 TRBD1 . TRBV15
TGTGCCAGCTCACCAGGGACAGGGGTAGCCAAAAACATTCAGTACTTC CASSPGTGVAKNIQYF TRBJ2-4 TRBD1 . TRBV18
TGTGCCACCAGTGATTCGCGGACAGGAGACACTGAAGCTTTCTTT CATSDSRTGDTEAFF TRBJ1-1 TRBD1 . TRBV24-1
TGCGCCAGCAGCCAGGGCCACGGGGGTTCCTATGGCTACACCTTC CASSQGHGGSYGYTF TRBJ1-2 . . TRBV4-3
TGTGCCAGCAGTTCACCCGGGGGACCTGGAAACACCATATATTTT CASSSPGGPGNTIYF TRBJ1-3 . . TRBV28
TGTGCCAGCAGCGTAACAGGGGGTCCAACCTACGAGCAGTACTTC CASSVTGGPTYEQYF TRBJ2-7 TRBD1 . TRBV9
TGTGCCAGCAGTCCACAGGGGCGACCCTACAATGAGCAGTTCTTC CASSPQGRPYNEQFF TRBJ2-1 TRBD1 . TRBV6-2/TRBV6-3
TGTGCCAGCAGGAAGCAGGGCGTTGAGACCCAGTACTTC CASRKQGVETQYF TRBJ2-5 . . TRBV28
TGTGCCAGCAGCTTGGTGGACAGTGGCTCCTACAATGAGCAGTTCTTC CASSLVDSGSYNEQFF TRBJ2-1 . . TRBV5-6